The 29 T cell receptor beta chains presented below share a single source sample, sequenced in a study of shared clonotypes between healthy human individuals. Using immunoSEQ multiplex PCR, the repertoire was profiled, and TCRdb retains in-frame clones only, with some absent. The table has a few million clones, around 93% seen once. As defined, naive CD8 cells were CD45RO-negative and positively selected for CCR7, with terminally differentiated effector memory CD45RA+ cells excluded. What was sequenced was naive CD8+ T cells from PBMCs. The receptors originated from a man aged 18-30 years in good health. Some clones in this sample may be carry-over from other donors' samples.

The V call is TRBV13, the J call TRBJ2-1; 14 positions agree with TRBD2. CDR3 length: 16 residues. With 5 bases clipped from V and 7 bases from J, the junction kept 7 bases outside the gene matches. Per germline, CDR1 PRHDT and CDR2 FYEKMQ (reference sequence). As DNA, the CDR3 is TGTGCCAGCAGCCCAACCGGGACTAGCGGGAGTAATGAGCAGTTCTTC. This encodes CASSPTGTSGSNEQFF.

V gene TRBV6-5 combines with J gene TRBJ2-2; TRBD1 matches 7 bases. V was clipped by 6 bases and J by 7 bases; unmatched bases: 8. The CDR3 totals 14 residues. Looked up from germline, CDR1 is MNHEY and CDR2 is SVGAGI. CDR3 protein: CASRVDRAYGELFF. CDR3 DNA: TGTGCCAGCAGAGTAGACAGGGCCTACGGGGAGCTGTTTTTT.

J is TRBJ1-1 and V is TRBV10-3; D perhaps matches TRBD1 (5 bases). Trimming shortened V by 4 bases and J by 4 bases, and 13 bases separated the two germline ends. The CDR3 extends over 14 amino acids. The germline V gene has CDR1 ENHRY and CDR2 SYGVKD. Here the CDR3 DNA reads TGTGCCATCAGTGCGGTGAAGGGGACCACTGAAGCTTTCTTT. Protein product: CAISAVKGTTEAFF.

The chain links TRBV6-6 to TRBJ2-1; D possibly corresponds to TRBD2 (6 bases). This CDR3 region has 15 residues. Trimming cost V 7 bases and J 5 bases, with 18 bases left between them. Looked up from germline, CDR1 is MNHNY and CDR2 is SVGAGI (reference sequence). In DNA form, the CDR3 reads TGTGCCAGCACCACGGGGGAGGAGAGTAACAATGAGCAGTTCTTC. It codes for CASTTGEESNNEQFF.

The CDR3: CSVEDGQGGQPQHF. CDR3 coding DNA: TGCAGCGTTGAAGATGGGCAGGGTGGTCAGCCCCAGCATTTT. The chain is built from TRBV29-1 and TRBJ1-5, with D maybe TRBD1 (5 bases). Germline CDR1 reads SQVTM; CDR2 reads ANQGSEA. This CDR3 comprises 14 residues. Between the trimmed V and J ends, which lost 0 bases and 6 bases, there was a span of 12 bases.

This chain uses TRBV29-1 with TRBJ1-1, with 9 bases that match TRBD1. Germline loops: CDR1 SQVTM, CDR2 ANQGSEA. The CDR3 is 13 residues long. J lost 1 base, V lost 6 bases, and 3 bases had no gene match. The CDR3 is CSVLTGGNTEAFF. The CDR3 DNA is TGCAGCGTCCTGACAGGGGGGAACACTGAAGCTTTCTTT.

Regarding this clone: Other DNA sequences in the same sample also yield this CDR3. The V and J genes are TRBV7-9 and TRBJ2-7, with 10 bases matching TRBD1. The CDR3 totals 14 residues. V was pared by 4 bases and J by 3 bases, with 3 bases of the junction left unmatched. The germline gives CDR1 SEHNR, CDR2 FQNEAQ (reference sequence). CDR3 DNA: TGTGCCAGCAGCTCCCGGGACAGGGGCTACGAGCAGTACTTC. Protein: CASSSRDRGYEQYF. Together with reference TRBV7-9 and TRBJ2-7, the CDR3 gives the full variable domain: DTGVSQNPRHKITKRGQNVTFRCDPISEHNRLYWYRQTLGQGPEFLTYFQNEAQLEKSRLLSDRFSAERPKGSFSTLEIQRTEQGDSAMYLCASSSRDRGYEQYFGPGTRLTVT.

V is TRBV10-3 and J is TRBJ2-7, with D hard to call. Trimming stripped 3 bases from V and 0 bases from J, with 9 bases between. The CDR3 is made up of 14 amino acids. Germline CDR1 and CDR2: ENHRY and SYGVKD. As DNA, the CDR3 is TGTGCCATCAGTGATGTAAAAGCCTCCTACGAGCAGTACTTC. Translated: CAISDVKASYEQYF.

This clone was seen just once. The V and J genes are TRBV4-3 and TRBJ1-1; D ambiguous. V dropped 4 bases and J dropped 1 base, with 13 bases sitting between them. The V gene's germline CDR1 is LGHNA and CDR2 YSLEER. This CDR3 is built from 15 residues. The CDR3 DNA sequence: TGCGCCAGCAGCCGCACCAGGACGGGGAACACTGAAGCTTTCTTT. Residues: CASSRTRTGNTEAFF.

V and J are TRBV29-1 and TRBJ2-7, with 12 bases matching TRBD2. The CDR3 extends over 17 amino acids. Germline trimming cut 3 bases from V and 0 bases from J; bases unmatched to any gene: 9. Germline CDR1 reads SQVTM; CDR2 reads ANQGSEA. CDR3 loop: CSVEVPSGRADSYEQYF. The CDR3 nucleotides are TGCAGCGTTGAGGTCCCTAGCGGGAGGGCCGACTCCTACGAGCAGTACTTC.

This chain joins TRBV28 and TRBJ1-1; D not certain. Germline CDR1 and CDR2: MDHEN and SYDVKM. The length of the CDR3 is 14 residues. The V end lost 5 bases, the J end lost 3 bases, and 13 bases lay between the germline ends. CDR3 sequence: CASSLSAAYTEAFF. CDR3 DNA: TGTGCCAGCAGTCTATCAGCAGCCTACACTGAAGCTTTCTTT.

The chain employs TRBV7-9 and TRBJ2-5; the D gene is possibly TRBD2 (7 bases). This CDR3 comprises 15 residues. CDR1 is SEHNR and CDR2 is FQNEAQ in the germline V gene (reference sequence). The V end was cut by 2 bases, the J end by 5 bases, with 15 bases between. CDR3 amino acids: CASSLFGGPGETQYF. The CDR3, as DNA: TGTGCCAGCAGCTTATTCGGGGGGCCAGGCGAGACCCAGTACTTC.

This chain links TRBV5-4 with TRBJ1-1; D gene uncertain. Looked up from germline, CDR1 is SGHNT and CDR2 is YYREEE (reference sequence). V was clipped by 2 bases and J by 1 base, with 9 bases between them. CDR3 size: 14 residues. CDR3 region: CASSFGEGNTEAFF. In DNA form, the CDR3 reads TGTGCCAGCAGCTTTGGGGAAGGGAACACTGAAGCTTTCTTT.

The V and J genes are TRBV6-5 and TRBJ1-2; D might be TRBD1 (5 bases). Germline V CDR1 and CDR2: MNHEY, SVGAGI. V lost 2 bases, J lost 2 bases, and 15 bases lay in between. This CDR3 has 16 amino acids. Here the CDR3 DNA reads TGTGCCAGCAGTTACGGGAGGGGCTCGAAGAACTATGGCTACACCTTC. Translated: CASSYGRGSKNYGYTF.

With regard to this clone: One end of the junction varies from germline; a read error may be responsible. CDR3 sequence reads: CASSLVRGDLYSEQFF. The CDR3 nucleotides are TGTGCCAGCAGCTTAGTTCGCGGGGATCTTTACAGTGAGCAGTTCTTC. J is TRBJ2-1 and V is TRBV7-8, with D tentatively TRBD2 (6 bases). Germline CDR1 and CDR2: SGHVS and FQNEAQ. The CDR3 covers 16 residues.

This clone was counted once. The chain couples TRBV10-3 to TRBJ1-1, with 7 bases identical to TRBD1. V lost 5 bases to trimming and J lost 3 bases; unmatched junction nucleotides: 12. Germline-derived CDR1 and CDR2 are ENHRY and SYGVKD. CDR3 length: 16 amino acids. The CDR3 region has the DNA TGTGCCATCAGTCCGTCCCTCGGGACAGAGGACACTGAAGCTTTCTTT. This gives the protein CAISPSLGTEDTEAFF.

The chain is built from TRBV19 and TRBJ2-7; D is ambiguous. With 6 bases removed from V and 3 bases from J, the gap between germline ends came to 12 bases. The CDR3 spans 13 residues. In germline, CDR1 is LNHDA, CDR2 SQIVND (reference sequence). DNA for the CDR3: TGTGCCAGTAGCCATTTTTTGAACTACGAGCAGTACTTC. Translation: CASSHFLNYEQYF.

The genes are TRBV27 and TRBJ1-5; D is unclear. Between the trimmed V and J ends, which lost 0 bases and 6 bases, there was a span of 6 bases. The germline gives CDR1 MNHEY, CDR2 SMNVEV (reference sequence). This CDR3 is 13 amino acids long. Written as DNA, the CDR3 is TGTGCCAGCAGTTTATCCTCGATTCAGCCCCAGCATTTT. The encoded protein is CASSLSSIQPQHF.

This clone was detected only once. This chain links TRBV19 with TRBJ2-1; unclear D gene. Germline-derived CDR1 and CDR2 are LNHDA and SQIVND (reference sequence). This CDR3 region has 12 residues. V lost 0 bases and J 10 bases, leaving 7 bases between the germline ends. The CDR3 DNA follows: TGTGCCAGTAGTATAGAGGGCAGAGAGCAGTTCTTC. It specifies CASSIEGREQFF.

V usage is TRBV29-1 and J usage is TRBJ2-3; 10 positions agree with TRBD2. V was clipped by 3 bases and J by 2 bases; unmatched bases: 8. The germline V gene encodes CDR1 SQVTM and CDR2 ANQGSEA. This CDR3 is built from 16 residues. The CDR3 nucleotides read TGCAGCGTTGAGGTAGCGGGAGGCGTATTCACAGATACGCAGTATTTT. It is translated as CSVEVAGGVFTDTQYF.

This chain joins TRBV7-8 and TRBJ2-7; a weak D match, TRBD1 (6 bases). CDR3 size: 13 residues. The germline V and J ends were trimmed by 5 bases and 2 bases, with 10 bases remaining between them. Germline lookup yields CDR1 SGHVS and CDR2 FQNEAQ. The chain's CDR3 is CASSRRDTYEQYF. The CDR3 region has the DNA TGTGCCAGCAGCCGCAGGGACACCTACGAGCAGTACTTC.

This chain joins TRBV15 and TRBJ2-7; 10 bases agree with TRBD1. Germline trimming cut 5 bases from V and 2 bases from J; bases unmatched to any gene: 9. CDR1 LNHNV and CDR2 YYDKDF come from the germline V gene (reference sequence). There are 16 residues in the CDR3. CDR3 in amino acids: CATSGQGVGRAYEQYF. The DNA for the CDR3 is TGTGCCACCAGCGGACAGGGGGTCGGGAGGGCCTACGAGCAGTACTTC.

In the case of this clone: Within the sample, other DNA sequences also encode this same CDR3. J is TRBJ2-7 and V is TRBV5-8; 8 nucleotides agree with TRBD1. Looked up from germline, CDR1 is SGHTS and CDR2 is YDEGEE. V dropped 9 bases and J dropped 7; count of bases not matched to a gene: 12. This CDR3 is built from 13 residues. The CDR3: CAIPTGESYEQYF. The DNA of the CDR3 is TGTGCCATCCCGACAGGGGAAAGCTATGAGCAGTACTTC.

The chain couples TRBV28 to TRBJ1-5, with TRBD1 as a possible D gene (6 bases). This CDR3 is 15 amino acids long. Germline V gene lookup returns CDR1 MDHEN and CDR2 SYDVKM. Trimming removed 3 bases at V and 6 bases at J, with 15 bases between. For the CDR3, the DNA is TGTGCCAGCAGTTTTCGGGGGGCTGGAGCTCAGCCCCAGCATTTT. Amino acids: CASSFRGAGAQPQHF.

This clone was picked up one time. The chain uses TRBV30 and TRBJ1-2, with 9 bases matching TRBD1. The germline V gene has CDR1 GTSNPN and CDR2 SVGIG (reference sequence). This CDR3 contains 14 residues. V lost 0 bases, J lost 4 bases, and 3 bases stayed unmatched. CDR3 nucleotide sequence: TGTGCCTGGAGTGTACAGGGGGCTTCCTATGGCTACACCTTC. Its protein is CAWSVQGASYGYTF.

The chain couples TRBV7-2 to TRBJ1-5; D is perhaps TRBD1 (5 bases). Germline CDR1 reads SGHTA; CDR2 reads FQGNSA. V was pared by 5 bases and J by 10 bases, with 18 bases between. CDR3 length: 14 residues. DNA for the CDR3: TGTGCCAGCAGCGACCGGGGGTTAAAAAGTCCCCAGCATTTT. Protein: CASSDRGLKSPQHF.

A word on this clone: The sample holds other DNA sequences that translate to the same CDR3. J is TRBJ1-5 and V is TRBV6-6; D possibly corresponds to TRBD1 (5 bases). Trimming shortened V by 6 bases and J by 2 bases, and 8 bases separated the two germline ends. The V gene's germline CDR1 is MNHNY and CDR2 SVGAGI (reference sequence). The CDR3 is made up of 13 amino acids. The CDR3 coding sequence is TGTGCCAGCAGCCCAGGGCGCAATCAGCCCCAGCATTTT. Translation gives CASSPGRNQPQHF.

The rearrangement uses TRBV19 and TRBJ1-3; D remains unclear. Germline CDR1 and CDR2: LNHDA and SQIVND (reference sequence). Trimming removed 4 bases from V and 10 bases from J, with 8 bases in between. This CDR3 spans 11 amino acids. CDR3 sequence: CASSTGGTIYF. In nucleotides, the CDR3 is TGTGCCAGTAGTACGGGAGGTACCATATATTTT.

This clone was recorded once. The chain employs TRBV2 and TRBJ2-7; TRBD1 aligns across 8 bases. The CDR3 has 16 amino acids. Germline values: CDR1 SNHLY, CDR2 FYNNEI. The junction had 15 bases not matched to a gene; V was cut back by 6 bases and J by 5 bases. Written as DNA, the CDR3 is TGTGCCAGCAGCATAAGCCGACAGGGGAATTACCACGAGCAGTACTTC. This gives the protein CASSISRQGNYHEQYF.